Presented here are 8 T cell receptor beta chains from one specimen sequenced in a study of control samples from healthy donors and cancer patients. Profiled with immunoSEQ multiplex PCR; TCRdb holds only in-frame clones, not every one. This table has around 170,000 clones, about 86% appearing once. Source material: blood. The receptor source for this set is a woman in her 30s in good health.

This rearrangement joins TRBV9 to TRBJ1-6, with D possibly being TRBD1 (5 bases). This CDR3 is 15 amino acids long. CDR1 SGDLS and CDR2 YYNGEE come from the germline V gene. Between the trimmed V and J ends, which lost 4 bases and 10 bases, there was a span of 18 bases. CDR3 residues: CASSSTRISGSPLHF. The CDR3 region has the DNA TGTGCCAGCAGCAGTACCAGAATTTCAGGGTCACCCCTCCACTTT.

The chain couples TRBV28 to TRBJ2-3; a possible D gene is TRBD2 (5 bases). The CDR3 consists of 13 residues. V was cut by 5 bases and J by 5 bases, with 11 bases left in between. The germline V gene has CDR1 MDHEN and CDR2 SYDVKM. CDR3 coding DNA: TGTGCCAGCAGTCTTAGCGTTAGAGATACGCAGTATTTT. It specifies CASSLSVRDTQYF.

The genes are TRBV25-1 and TRBJ1-2; TRBD1 might be the D (6 bases). The CDR3 contains 12 residues. CDR1 and CDR2 (germline): MGHDK, SYGVNS. Trimming took 7 bases from V and 4 from J, leaving 10 bases between them. CDR3: CASNQGSYGYTF. CDR3 bases: TGTGCCAGCAACCAGGGGTCCTATGGCTACACCTTC.

The chain employs TRBV6-1 and TRBJ1-4, with TRBD1 matching over 9 bases. This CDR3 has 13 amino acids. V dropped 8 bases and J dropped 8; count of bases not matched to a gene: 6. Germline assignment: CDR1 MNHNS and CDR2 SASEGT. CDR3 protein: CASAGQGREKLFF. CDR3 DNA sequence: TGTGCCAGCGCGGGACAGGGAAGGGAAAAACTGTTTTTT.

V gene TRBV7-2 combines with J gene TRBJ2-3; D may be TRBD1 (5 bases). Trimming took off 5 bases at V and 4 bases at J, with 10 bases between the two ends. CDR3 length: 13 amino acids. Germline V gene data show CDR1 as SGHTA and CDR2 as FQGNSA. The CDR3 loop reads CASSHGHPDTQYF. The CDR3 DNA reads as TGTGCCAGCAGCCATGGACATCCAGATACGCAGTATTTT.

In DNA form, the CDR3 reads TGTGCCAGTAGTAGGGACCCGCTCTATGGCTACACCTTC. This codes for CASSRDPLYGYTF. V gene TRBV19 combines with J gene TRBJ1-2; maybe TRBD1 (5 bases). The germline V and J ends were trimmed by 4 bases and 4 bases, with 10 bases remaining between them. The CDR3 contains 13 residues. Germline V CDR1 and CDR2: LNHDA, SQIVND (reference sequence).

The chain joins TRBV6-2 or TRBV6-3 to TRBJ2-3; D might be TRBD2 (5 bases). The CDR3 has 14 amino acids. V was pared by 0 bases and J by 9 bases, with 13 bases between. Germline assignment: CDR1 MNHEY and CDR2 SVGEGT. The CDR3 region has the DNA TGTGCCAGCAGTTACTCGAATCTAGCCGGGACGCAGTATTTT. It translates to CASSYSNLAGTQYF.

This clone was counted a single time. The chain uses TRBV4-1 and TRBJ2-1, with D unclear. Germline CDR1 is MGHRA and CDR2 is YSYEKL. V lost 5 bases and J 4 bases, leaving 6 bases between the germline ends. The CDR3 contains 12 residues. Here the CDR3 DNA reads TGCGCCAGCAGCGGCGGATACAATGAGCAGTTCTTC. It codes for CASSGGYNEQFF.